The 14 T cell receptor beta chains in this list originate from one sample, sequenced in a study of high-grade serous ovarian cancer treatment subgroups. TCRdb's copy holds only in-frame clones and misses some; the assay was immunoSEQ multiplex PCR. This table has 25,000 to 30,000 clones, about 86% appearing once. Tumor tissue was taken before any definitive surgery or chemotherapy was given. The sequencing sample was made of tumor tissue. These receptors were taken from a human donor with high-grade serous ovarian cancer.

This CDR3 is CASTANLQGGSYEQYF. CDR3 in DNA: TGCGCCAGCACCGCCAATCTACAGGGAGGGTCCTACGAGCAGTACTTC. V is TRBV5-1 and J is TRBJ2-5; tentative D call: TRBD2 (7 bases). TRBJ2-7 explains the end of the DNA better; the J call may be wrong. Germline V gives CDR1 SGHRS, CDR2 YFSETQ. The CDR3 runs to 16 residues.

The CDR3 sequence is CASSLYRGTGELFF. The CDR3 coding sequence is TGTGCCAGCAGTTTATACAGGGGCACCGGGGAGCTGTTTTTT. J is TRBJ2-2 and V is TRBV27; 7 nucleotides match TRBD1. Germline V lookup: CDR1 MNHEY, CDR2 SMNVEV (reference sequence). The length of the CDR3 is 14 residues. V shed 1 base and J 4 bases; nucleotides not matched to a gene: 0.

The CDR3 sequence: CASNSSVEQFF. The CDR3 nucleotides read TGTGCCAGCAACAGTAGCGTTGAGCAGTTCTTC. V gene TRBV21-1 combines with J gene TRBJ2-1; TRBD2 was called by the table and not checked on the DNA. TRBV21-1 represents a pseudogene. This CDR3 comprises 11 residues.

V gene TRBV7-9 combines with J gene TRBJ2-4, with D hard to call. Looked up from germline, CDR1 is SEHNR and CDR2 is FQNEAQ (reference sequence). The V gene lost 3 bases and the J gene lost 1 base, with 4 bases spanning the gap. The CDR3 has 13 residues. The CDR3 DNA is TGTGCCAGCAGCTTCCACGCCAAAAACATTCAGTACTTC. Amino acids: CASSFHAKNIQYF.

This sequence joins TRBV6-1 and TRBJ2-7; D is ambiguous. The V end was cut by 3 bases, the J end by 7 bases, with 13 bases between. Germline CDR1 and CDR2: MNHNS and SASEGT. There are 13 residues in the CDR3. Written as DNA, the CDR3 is TGTGCCAGCAGTGACTCTGGCTCGAGGGAGCAGTACTTC. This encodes CASSDSGSREQYF.

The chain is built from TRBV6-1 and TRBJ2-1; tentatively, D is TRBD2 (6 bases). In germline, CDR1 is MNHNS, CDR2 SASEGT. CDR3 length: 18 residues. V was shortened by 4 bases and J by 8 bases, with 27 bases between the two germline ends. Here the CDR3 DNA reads TGTGCCAGCAGTGGTGGGCGACGTCTCGCGGGGTCGAGGGATGAGCAGTTCTTC. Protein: CASSGGRRLAGSRDEQFF.

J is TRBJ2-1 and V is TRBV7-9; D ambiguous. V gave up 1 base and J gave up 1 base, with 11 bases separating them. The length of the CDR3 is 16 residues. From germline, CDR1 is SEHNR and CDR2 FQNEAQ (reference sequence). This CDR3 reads CASSLEIGPSYNEQFF. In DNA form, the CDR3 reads TGTGCCAGCAGCTTAGAGATAGGTCCATCCTACAATGAGCAGTTCTTC.

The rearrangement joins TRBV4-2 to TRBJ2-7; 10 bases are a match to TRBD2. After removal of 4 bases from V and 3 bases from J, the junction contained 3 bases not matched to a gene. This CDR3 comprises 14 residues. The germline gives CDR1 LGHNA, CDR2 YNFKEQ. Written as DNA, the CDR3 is TGTGCCAGCAGCCCGGGACTAGCGAACTACGAGCAGTACTTC. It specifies CASSPGLANYEQYF.

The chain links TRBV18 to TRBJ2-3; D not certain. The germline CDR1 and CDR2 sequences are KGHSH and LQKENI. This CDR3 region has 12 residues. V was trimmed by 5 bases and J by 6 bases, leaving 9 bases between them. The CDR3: CASSRVGDTQYF. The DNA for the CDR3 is TGTGCCAGCTCAAGGGTCGGGGATACGCAGTATTTT.

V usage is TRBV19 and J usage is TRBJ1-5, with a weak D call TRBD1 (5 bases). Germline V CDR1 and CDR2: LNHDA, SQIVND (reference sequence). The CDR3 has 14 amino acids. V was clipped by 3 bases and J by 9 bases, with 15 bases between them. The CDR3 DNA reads TGTGCCAGTAGTATGAGGGGCAGCCTCAGGCCCCAGCATTTT. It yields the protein CASSMRGSLRPQHF.

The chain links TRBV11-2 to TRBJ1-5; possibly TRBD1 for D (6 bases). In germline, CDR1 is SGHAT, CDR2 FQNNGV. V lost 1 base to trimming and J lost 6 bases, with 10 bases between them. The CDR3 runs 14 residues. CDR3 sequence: CASSLVRGGQPQHF. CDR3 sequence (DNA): TGTGCCAGCAGCTTAGTTAGGGGGGGTCAGCCCCAGCATTTT.

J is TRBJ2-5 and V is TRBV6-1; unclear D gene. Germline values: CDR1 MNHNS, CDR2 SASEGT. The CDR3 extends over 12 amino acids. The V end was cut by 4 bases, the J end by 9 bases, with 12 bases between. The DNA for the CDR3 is TGTGCCAGCAGTGCCGACGAGGCGGCCCAGTACTTC. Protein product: CASSADEAAQYF.

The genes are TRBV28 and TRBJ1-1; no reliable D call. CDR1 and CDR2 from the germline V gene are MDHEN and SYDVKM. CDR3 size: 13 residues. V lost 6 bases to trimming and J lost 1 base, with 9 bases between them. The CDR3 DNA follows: TGTGCCAGCAGAAAGTCAGGGAACACTGAAGCTTTCTTT. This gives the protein CASRKSGNTEAFF.

The CDR3 region is CASTGGPPYNEQFF. In DNA, the CDR3 is TGCGCCAGCACAGGGGGCCCTCCTTACAATGAGCAGTTCTTC. The J gene is TRBJ2-1, the V gene TRBV5-1, with 8 bases aligning to TRBD1. With 6 bases clipped from V and 4 bases from J, the junction kept 6 bases outside the gene matches. CDR1 is SGHRS and CDR2 is YFSETQ in the germline V gene. This CDR3 comprises 14 residues.